Included here is one T cell receptor (beta chain) sequence, with context. Germline V lookup: CDR1 DFQATT, CDR2 SNEGSKA (reference sequence). The ends were cut back, 7 bases at V and 7 bases at J, with 11 bases in the middle. The CDR3 covers 11 residues. These data are taken from a study of blood T cell repertoires in COVID-19. Study as a whole: T cells, B-cell-depleted T cells, or PBMCs provided the cDNA or gDNA that served as material.

Measured with immunoSEQ multiplex PCR; TCRdb has only the in-frame clones, and not every one. The sample contains roughly 200,000 clones, about 85% of which appear only once. This sequence was found in a woman of 80 years or more with acute or convalescent COVID-19. The sample was peripheral blood. The chain links TRBV20-1 to TRBJ2-1; D possibly corresponds to TRBD1 (5 bases). CDR3 nucleotide sequence: TGCAGTGGATCAGGGTATAATGAGCAGTTCTTC. This translates into CSGSGYNEQFF.